Detailed here is one T cell receptor beta chain. V was pared by 5 bases and J by 4 bases, with 14 bases between. The CDR3 has 14 residues. Per the germline V gene, CDR1 is SGHTA and CDR2 is FQGNSA. In the study's own analysis: For nucleated cells, counts were estimated from reference gene primer amplification. The data were produced by immunoSEQ multiplex PCR, yet TCRdb's version contains in-frame clones alone and is incomplete. V, J and clone size are taken as reported in that table, and D and trimming were inferred from the DNA itself. The table lists around 130,000 clones, approximately 86% of them singletons, with roughly 2.2% in the top ten. Recruitment covered about 25 US areas and drew participants whose ages spanned about 18 to 95 years. Donors of Cohort 3 who recovered were those that had two negative PCRs, clearance, or symptom resolution. The sample comes from a study of blood T cell repertoires in COVID-19. Overall study: The United States, Italy and Spain provided the acute and convalescent COVID-19 samples.

The source is a woman between 45 and 60 years old who had recovered from COVID-19. This rearrangement joins TRBV7-2 to TRBJ1-2; unclear D gene. What was sequenced was PBMCs or T cells enriched from blood (not recorded which). CDR3 in amino acids: CASSTDRYLYGYTF. DNA for the CDR3: TGTGCCAGCAGCACAGATAGGTATCTCTATGGCTACACCTTC. Together with reference TRBV7-2 and TRBJ1-2, the CDR3 gives the full variable domain: GAGVSQSPSNKVTEKGKDVELRCDPISGHTALYWYRQSLGQGLEFLIYFQGNSAPDKSGLPSDRFSAERTGGSVSTLTIQRTQQEDSAVYLCASSTDRYLYGYTFGSGTRLTVV.